This T cell receptor (beta chain) was found in a study of T-cell memory formation after mild COVID-19. In TCRdb, the 5' RACE reads were re-called with MiXCR into one record per CDR3 protein. Of around 160,000 distinct CDR3 sequences in the sample, roughly 10% were seen once. This clonotype has a handful of counts. This CDR3 is 13 amino acids long. Germline loops: CDR1 SGHRS, CDR2 YFSETQ. The ends were cut back, 3 bases at V and 10 bases at J, with 16 bases in the middle. V gene TRBV5-1 combines with J gene TRBJ1-2; D is unresolved. Sample: PBMCs or a T cell subset sorted from them (not recorded which). This sequence was found in a man aged 18-30 years who had mild COVID-19 (a few samples of this study predate the infection). Cell type and time point are not known. CDR3 DNA: TGCGCCAGCAGCTCACCGCCATACCTGGCCTACACCTTC. Its translation is CASSSPPYLAYTF.